A single sample is the source of the 26 T cell receptor beta chains below, sequenced in a study of Graves' ophthalmopathy and Graves' hyperthyroidism. TCR beta CDR3 amplification used RNA transcripts. RT-PCR in the first round used HTBI primers; a second-round multiplex PCR followed. TCRdb re-called the multiplex PCR reads through MiXCR, storing one row per CDR3 protein. The sample holds approximately 210,000 distinct CDR3 sequences; approximately 29% are singletons and the top ten take over 7.5%. Specimen: peripheral blood. These receptors were taken from a man between 50 and 59 years old with Graves' ophthalmopathy.

The count of this clonotype is one. The CDR3 sequence: CASSSPGLAFYEQYF. The CDR3 DNA sequence: TGTGCCAGCAGTTCTCCGGGACTAGCGTTTTACGAGCAGTACTTC. The chain carries TRBV28 and TRBJ2-7, with TRBD2 matching over 10 bases. Looked up from germline, CDR1 is MDHEN and CDR2 is SYDVKM. CDR3 length: 15 residues. V lost 4 bases and J lost 4; bases outside the gene matches: 7. Drawing the rest from reference TRBV28 and TRBJ2-7, the complete variable domain is DVKVTQSSRYLVKRTGEKVFLECVQDMDHENMFWYRQDPGLGLRLIYFSYDVKMKEKGDIPEGYSVSREKKERFSLILESASTNQTSMYLCASSSPGLAFYEQYFGPGTRLTVT.

In its sample, this clonotype was seen many times. The chain carries TRBV29-1 and TRBJ2-7; D is ambiguous. CDR1 and CDR2 from the germline V gene are SQVTM and ANQGSEA. The CDR3 loop spans 11 amino acids. Trimming left V 6 bases short and J 1 base short, with 7 bases between. The CDR3 reads CSVEKSYEQYF. The CDR3 coding sequence is TGCAGCGTCGAGAAGTCCTACGAGCAGTACTTC.

This clonotype has ten or more counts. The CDR3 DNA follows: TGTGCCAGCAGTGAACGTCGGGGAACGAACGAGCAGTACTTC. This sequence encodes CASSERRGTNEQYF. The chain links TRBV6-1 to TRBJ2-7; TRBD2 is a possible D gene (5 bases). The germline V gene encodes CDR1 MNHNS and CDR2 SASEGT. Trimming shortened V by 2 bases and J by 5 bases, and 13 bases separated the two germline ends. CDR3 length: 14 residues.

This clonotype was observed many times. The chain joins TRBV28 to TRBJ2-7; TRBD2 is a possible D gene (6 bases). Germline CDR1 and CDR2: MDHEN and SYDVKM. Trimming left V 7 bases short and J 2 bases short, with 18 bases between. The CDR3 loop spans 15 amino acids. CDR3 amino acids: CASKPIVAEPYEQYF. The CDR3 DNA is TGTGCCAGCAAACCGATAGTAGCGGAGCCCTACGAGCAGTACTTC.

The chain carries TRBV30 and TRBJ2-7; no firm D call. CDR1 and CDR2 from the germline V gene are GTSNPN and SVGIG (reference sequence). Trimming took off 4 bases at V and 1 base at J, with 11 bases between the two ends. The CDR3 spans 13 residues. CDR3: CAWTGRSSYEQYF. The CDR3 nucleotides read TGTGCCTGGACCGGGCGGTCTTCCTACGAGCAGTACTTC. Based on the CDR3 plus reference TRBV30 and TRBJ2-7, the full variable domain is SQTIHQWPATLVQPVGSPLSLECTVEGTSNPNLYWYRQAAGRGLQLLFYSVGIGQISSEVPQNLSASRPQDRQFILSSKKLLLSDSGFYLCAWTGRSSYEQYFGPGTRLTVT.

This clonotype was picked up many times. The V and J genes are TRBV19 and TRBJ2-7, with a weak D call TRBD2 (6 bases). V was shortened by 7 bases and J by 3 bases, with 19 bases between the two germline ends. The CDR3 has 15 amino acids. CDR1 is LNHDA, CDR2 SQIVND, per germline (reference sequence). DNA for the CDR3: TGTGCCAGTACCCTCCAGGCCAGACTAGGCTACGAGCAGTACTTC. Protein sequence: CASTLQARLGYEQYF.

This chain links TRBV14 with TRBJ2-5, with a tentative D call TRBD1 (6 bases). This CDR3 comprises 15 residues. Germline loops: CDR1 SGHDN, CDR2 FVKESK. V shed 6 bases and J shed 2 bases, with 16 bases lying between them. The CDR3 sequence is CASSHNQGWQETQYF. CDR3 coding DNA: TGTGCCAGCAGTCATAACCAGGGGTGGCAAGAGACCCAGTACTTC.

V and J are TRBV6-5 and TRBJ2-5; 14 nucleotides match TRBD2. The V and J ends lost 4 bases and 5 bases, in that order; junction bases with no gene match: 6. Germline CDR1 MNHEY, CDR2 SVGAGI. CDR3 length equals 16 residues. CDR3 loop: CASSSYGTSGSETQYF. The DNA for the CDR3 is TGTGCCAGCAGTTCCTACGGGACTAGCGGGAGTGAGACCCAGTACTTC.

This clonotype has a count of ten or more. V usage is TRBV29-1 and J usage is TRBJ1-2, with D unresolved. The V gene lost 6 bases and the J gene lost 5 bases, with 16 bases spanning the gap. This CDR3 region has 13 residues. The germline V gene encodes CDR1 SQVTM and CDR2 ANQGSEA. CDR3 amino acids: CSVDKGPGYGYTF. For the CDR3, the DNA is TGCAGCGTAGATAAGGGTCCGGGATATGGCTACACCTTC.

This chain connects TRBV28 to TRBJ2-5; maybe TRBD2 (5 bases). The CDR3 sequence is 14 residues long. V was shortened by 8 bases and J by 4 bases, with 17 bases between the two germline ends. Germline V gives CDR1 MDHEN, CDR2 SYDVKM. CDR3 nucleotides: TGTGCCAGCTCTACTAGAGGGTCCTTAGAGACCCAGTACTTC. This codes for CASSTRGSLETQYF.

The gene calls are TRBV12-3 or TRBV12-4 and TRBJ2-5; D uncertain. CDR3 length: 13 residues. V was trimmed by 6 bases and J by 2 bases, leaving 10 bases between them. The CDR3 coding sequence is TGTGCCAGCAGCTTCCTCCTACAAGAGACCCAGTACTTC. As protein: CASSFLLQETQYF.

The V call is TRBV28, the J call TRBJ1-2; D is uncertain. CDR3 length equals 14 residues. Per the germline V gene, CDR1 is MDHEN and CDR2 is SYDVKM. V was shortened by 1 base and J by 8 bases, with 14 bases between the two germline ends. CDR3 in amino acids: CASSLFAGIGGYTF. The CDR3 DNA sequence: TGTGCCAGCAGTTTATTTGCGGGAATAGGGGGCTACACCTTC.

This clonotype has at least ten counts. The V and J genes are TRBV12-3 or TRBV12-4 and TRBJ1-3, with D unresolved. This CDR3 has 12 amino acids. Trimming pared 5 bases from V and 4 bases from J, leaving 6 bases between. The CDR3 nucleotides read TGTGCCAGCAGTGTCAACGGAAACACCATATATTTT. Protein product: CASSVNGNTIYF.

The chain has TRBV30 and TRBJ2-2; tentatively, D is TRBD1 or TRBD2 (5 bases each). Trimming removed 0 bases at V and 7 bases at J, with 9 bases between. From germline, CDR1 is GTSNPN and CDR2 SVGIG (reference sequence). The CDR3 is made up of 13 amino acids. CDR3 amino acids: CAWSVRGNGELFF. The CDR3 region has the DNA TGTGCCTGGAGTGTGAGGGGTAACGGGGAGCTGTTTTTT.

Many counts were recorded for this clonotype. J is TRBJ2-7 and V is TRBV7-2; the D is unclear. CDR3 size: 14 residues. Germline V CDR1 and CDR2: SGHTA, FQGNSA. V lost 3 bases and J 4 bases, leaving 13 bases between the germline ends. This CDR3 reads CASSLQATLYEQYF. CDR3 in DNA: TGTGCCAGCAGCTTGCAGGCCACGCTATACGAGCAGTACTTC.

This clonotype was detected many times. The CDR3 DNA sequence: TGCGCCAGCAGCGAGCAGGGACAGGCCTACTACGAGCAGTACTTC. Its protein is CASSEQGQAYYEQYF. V usage is TRBV5-1 and J usage is TRBJ2-7, with 8 bases identical to TRBD1. This CDR3 has 15 amino acids. CDR1 is SGHRS and CDR2 is YFSETQ in the germline V gene. Trimming took 4 bases from V and 3 from J; bases not matched to a gene: 9. The variable domain in full, completed from reference TRBV5-1 and TRBJ2-7, reads KAGVTQTPRYLIKTRGQQVTLSCSPISGHRSVSWYQQTPGQGLQFLFEYFSETQRNKGNFPGRFSGRQFSNSRSEMNVSTLELGDSALYLCASSEQGQAYYEQYFGPGTRLTVT.

This clonotype showed up many times. The rearrangement uses TRBV3-1 and TRBJ2-6; D is unclear. Trimming cost V 2 bases and J 2 bases, with 7 bases left between them. Germline CDR1 LGHDT, CDR2 YNNKEL (reference sequence). This CDR3 spans 15 amino acids. The CDR3 sequence is CASSQTHPGANVLTF. CDR3 in DNA: TGTGCCAGCAGCCAAACACACCCTGGGGCCAACGTCCTGACTTTC.

This clonotype showed up many times. This rearrangement joins TRBV11-2 to TRBJ2-5, with no clear D. Germline V gene lookup returns CDR1 SGHAT and CDR2 FQNNGV. Trimming stripped 5 bases from V and 3 bases from J, with 10 bases between. The CDR3 length is 13 residues. In DNA, the CDR3 is TGTGCCAGCAGCCCTCCTTTGGAAGAGACCCAGTACTTC. Protein: CASSPPLEETQYF.

This clonotype was counted ten times or more. The chain recombines TRBV6-2 or TRBV6-3 with TRBJ2-2; possibly TRBD1 for D (6 bases). Deletions cut 6 bases from V and 1 base from J, with 18 bases between. The germline V gene encodes CDR1 MNHEY and CDR2 SVGEGT. The CDR3 is made up of 17 amino acids. The CDR3 DNA reads as TGTGCCAGCAGCCAGAAGAGGACAGTCCTGAACACCGGGGAGCTGTTTTTT. It is translated as CASSQKRTVLNTGELFF.

This clonotype was found a few times. The V gene is TRBV27, the J gene TRBJ2-2; 10 positions match TRBD1. This CDR3 region has 15 residues. The trim removed 1 base at V and 5 bases at J, leaving 1 base unmatched. Germline loops: CDR1 MNHEY, CDR2 SMNVEV (reference sequence). The CDR3 DNA follows: TGTGCCAGCAGTTTATTGGGACAGGGGACCGGGGAGCTGTTTTTT. Its protein product is CASSLLGQGTGELFF.

Only one count was recorded for this clonotype. The rearrangement links TRBV24-1 to TRBJ2-5; D may be TRBD1 or TRBD2 (6 bases each). The germline V gene encodes CDR1 KGHDR and CDR2 SFDVKD. The CDR3 sequence is 13 residues long. V was clipped by 5 bases and J by 1 base, with 7 bases between them. In DNA, the CDR3 is TGTGCCACCAGTGGGGGGGCCCAAGAGACCCAGTACTTC. The encoded protein is CATSGGAQETQYF.

In regard to this clonotype: Compared with germline, one end of the junction differs, possibly owing to a read error. This chain links TRBV11-2 with TRBJ2-4, with 12 bases that match TRBD1. Germline V CDR1 and CDR2: SGHAT, FQNNGV. CDR3 length: 19 residues. In DNA, the CDR3 is TGCGCCAGCAGCCCTTCCGGGACAGGGGGCGTTGGGGCCAAAAACATTCAGTACTTC. Translated, it gives CASSPSGTGGVGAKNIQYF.

This clonotype has at least ten counts. The chain couples TRBV4-2 to TRBJ1-3; D uncertain. Germline CDR1 and CDR2: LGHNA and YNFKEQ. This CDR3 has 15 amino acids. Trimming stripped 2 bases from V and 0 bases from J, with 8 bases between. The CDR3 nucleotides are TGTGCCAGCAGCCAATCCAGCTTCTCTGGAAACACCATATATTTT. Translation: CASSQSSFSGNTIYF.

This clonotype was picked up many times. V gene TRBV18 combines with J gene TRBJ1-6; D ambiguous. This CDR3 has 16 amino acids. Trimming cost V 5 bases and J 6 bases, with 17 bases left between them. Germline V gene data show CDR1 as KGHSH and CDR2 as LQKENI. The CDR3 spells CASSLTSGSGNSPLHF. DNA for the CDR3: TGTGCCAGCTCATTGACTTCAGGCTCCGGTAATTCACCCCTCCACTTT. The variable domain in full, with the rest retrieved from reference TRBV18 and TRBJ1-6, is NAGVMQNPRHLVRRRGQEARLRCSPMKGHSHVYWYRQLPEEGLKFMVYLQKENIIDESGMPKERFSAEFPKEGPSILRIQQVVRGDSAAYFCASSLTSGSGNSPLHFGNGTRLTVT.

The genes are TRBV12-3 or TRBV12-4 and TRBJ1-5, with D unclear. Trimming shortened V by 2 bases and J by 5 bases, and 7 bases separated the two germline ends. The CDR3 has 13 residues. In DNA form, the CDR3 reads TGTGCCAGCAGTTTATCCGCGGATCAGCCCCAGCATTTT. Translating it yields CASSLSADQPQHF.

At least ten counts were recorded for this clonotype. This chain joins TRBV20-1 and TRBJ1-2, with D uncertain. Trimming removed 3 bases from V and 5 bases from J, with 4 bases in between. The CDR3 has 10 residues. Germline CDR1 DFQATT, CDR2 SNEGSKA (reference sequence). For the CDR3, the DNA is TGCAGTGCTAGCTCGTATGGCTACACCTTC. Its protein product is CSASSYGYTF.